This T cell receptor beta chain was observed in a study of cytomegalovirus exposure and HLA in healthy donors. This CDR3 region has 14 residues. CDR1 ENHRY and CDR2 SYGVKD come from the germline V gene. Trimming shortened V by 8 bases and J by 0 bases, and 11 bases separated the two germline ends. The PCR used 60 Vbeta and 13 Jbeta primers. Sequencing used immunoSEQ multiplex PCR; TCRdb keeps in-frame clones, though not all of them. The sample lists 150,000 or so clones, around 73% occurring once. The rearrangement joins TRBV10-3 to TRBJ1-3, with D maybe TRBD1 (5 bases). The source of this sequence is a woman under 30 in good health and CMV-seronegative. The material sequenced was PBMCs. The chain's CDR3 is CAISDGGSGNTIYF. The CDR3 DNA follows: TGTGCCATCTCTGACGGGGGCTCTGGAAACACCATATATTTT.